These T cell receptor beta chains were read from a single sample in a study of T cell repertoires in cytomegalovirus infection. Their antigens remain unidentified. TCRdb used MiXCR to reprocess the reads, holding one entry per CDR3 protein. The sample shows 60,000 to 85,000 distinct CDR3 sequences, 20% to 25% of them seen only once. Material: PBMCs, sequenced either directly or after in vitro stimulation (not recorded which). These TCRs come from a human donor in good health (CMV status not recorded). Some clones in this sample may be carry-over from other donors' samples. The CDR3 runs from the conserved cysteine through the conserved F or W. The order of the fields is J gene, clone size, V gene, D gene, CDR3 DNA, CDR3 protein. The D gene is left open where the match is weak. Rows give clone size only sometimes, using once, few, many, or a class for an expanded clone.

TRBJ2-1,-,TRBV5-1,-,TGCGCCAGCAGCGCAAAGCCTAGGGGGATCTTTGTTAATGAGCAGTTCTTC,CASSAKPRGIFVNEQFF
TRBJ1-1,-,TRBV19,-,TGTGCCAGTAGTCCTCAAGGATACACTGAAGCTTTCTTT,CASSPQGYTEAFF
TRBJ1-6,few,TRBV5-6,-,TGTGCCAGCAGCTTCGAGCAGGGTAGGGGGAATTCACCCCTCCACTTT,CASSFEQGRGNSPLHF
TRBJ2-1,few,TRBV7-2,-,TGTGCCAGCAGCGTTGTCCGGGGAGGCAATGAGCAGTTCTTC,CASSVVRGGNEQFF
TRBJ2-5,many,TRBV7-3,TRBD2,TGTGCCAGCAGCTTGGCAACTAGCGGTGTAGAGACCCAGTACTTC,CASSLATSGVETQYF
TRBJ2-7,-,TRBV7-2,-,TGTGCCAGCAGCTTAACAGGCACCTACGAGCAGTACTTC,CASSLTGTYEQYF
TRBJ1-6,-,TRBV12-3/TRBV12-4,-,TGTGCCAGCAGTTCCCGGGAGGGGATTTCACCCCTCCACTTT,CASSSREGISPLHF
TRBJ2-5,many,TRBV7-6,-,TGTGCCAGCAGCTTAGCAGTAGGTCGGGGAGAGACCCAGTACTTC,CASSLAVGRGETQYF
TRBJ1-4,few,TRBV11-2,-,TGTGCCAGCAGGTCAGGGGAAAAACTGTTTTTT,CASRSGEKLFF
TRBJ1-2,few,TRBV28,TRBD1,TGTGCCAGCAGTTTCCTCTTCCATCGGACAGGGAAGAACTATGGCTACACCTTC,CASSFLFHRTGKNYGYTF
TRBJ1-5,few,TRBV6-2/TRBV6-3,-,TGTGCCAGCAGTTACGGCCTCTCCAATCAGCCCCAGCATTTT,CASSYGLSNQPQHF
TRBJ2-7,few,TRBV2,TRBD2,TGTGCCAGCAGTGAAGCCGGACTAGTGCGCCACGAGCAGTACTTC,CASSEAGLVRHEQYF
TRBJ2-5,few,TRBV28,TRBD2,TGTGCCAGCAGTTCACCCACCGCGGGAGGGATGGAGACCCAGTACTTC,CASSSPTAGGMETQYF
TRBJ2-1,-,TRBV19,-,TGTGCCAGTAGTATGTACAATGAGCAGTTCTTC,CASSMYNEQFF
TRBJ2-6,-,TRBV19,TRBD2,TGTGCCAGTAGCAGCGGGAGGTCGACTGGGGCCAACGTCCTGACTTTC,CASSSGRSTGANVLTF
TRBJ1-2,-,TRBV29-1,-,TGCAGCGTGTCCAAACTCCTGGACCATACGTTTAATGGCTACACCTTC,CSVSKLLDHTFNGYTF
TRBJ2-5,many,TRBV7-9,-,TGTGCCAGCAGCTTAGACCGATACCAAGAGACCCAGTACTTC,CASSLDRYQETQYF
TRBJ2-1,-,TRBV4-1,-,TGCGCCAGCAGCCAAGTAGCAGTCATGGGTGAAGTGGTCTTC,CASSQVAVMGEVVF
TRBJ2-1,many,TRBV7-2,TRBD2,TGTGCCAGCAGAATAGCGGGAGGGCCCCTGAGCTCCTACAATGAGCAGTTCTTC,CASRIAGGPLSSYNEQFF
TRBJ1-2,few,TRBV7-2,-,TGTGCCAGCAGCTCGGGGGCCGGGGACTATCTGGGCTACACCTTC,CASSSGAGDYLGYTF
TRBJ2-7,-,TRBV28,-,TGTGCCAGCAGTTATTTATCTACAATTACCGGGACAATGACCTACGAGCAGTACTTC,CASSYLSTITGTMTYEQYF
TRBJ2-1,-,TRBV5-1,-,TGCGCCAGCAGCTTTAAATCGGGGGAAGATGAGCAGTTCTTC,CASSFKSGEDEQFF
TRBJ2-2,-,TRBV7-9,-,TGTGCCAGCAGCCCGGTTCGGGAGCTGTTTTTT,CASSPVRELFF
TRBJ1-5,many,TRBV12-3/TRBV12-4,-,TGTGCCAGCAGGCGAGGGGTCAATCAGCCCCAGCATTTT,CASRRGVNQPQHF
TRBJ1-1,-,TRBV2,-,TGTGCCAGCACTTTTAGACAGTTGAACACTGAAGCTTTCTTT,CASTFRQLNTEAFF
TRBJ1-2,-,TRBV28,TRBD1,TGTGCCAGCAGCCTGGGACAGGGGCTTGGCTACACCTTC,CASSLGQGLGYTF
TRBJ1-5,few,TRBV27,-,TGTGCCAGCAGTTTTGCCGGACGCAATCAGCCCCAGCATTTT,CASSFAGRNQPQHF
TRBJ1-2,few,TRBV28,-,TGTGCCAGCACCCCAATCGGTCGCAACTATGGCTACACCTTC,CASTPIGRNYGYTF
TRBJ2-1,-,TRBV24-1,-,TGTGCCACCAGTGATCCCTCTAGCGCGCGCTCCTACAATGAGCAGTTCTTC,CATSDPSSARSYNEQFF
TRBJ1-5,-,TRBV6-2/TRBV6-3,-,TGTGCCAGCAGTGACAGGAACAATCAGCCCCAGCATTTT,CASSDRNNQPQHF
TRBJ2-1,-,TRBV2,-,TGTGCCAGCAGGGACCGACTAGGCGCCTACAATGAGCAGTTCTTC,CASRDRLGAYNEQFF
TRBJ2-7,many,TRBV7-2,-,TGTGCCAGCAGCTTAGTGAGGGGTAACTACGAGCAGTACTTC,CASSLVRGNYEQYF
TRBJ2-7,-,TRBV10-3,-,TGTGCCACCGACTCGACAGAGTCAAGCTCCTACGAGCAGTACTTC,CATDSTESSSYEQYF
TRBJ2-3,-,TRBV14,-,TGTGCCAGCAGCCAAGATCGCCGGATCACAGATACGCAGTATTTT,CASSQDRRITDTQYF
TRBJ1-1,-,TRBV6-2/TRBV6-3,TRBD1,TGTGCCAGCACCTACCCCGGGACAGGGAGGGGCACTGAAGCTTTCTTT,CASTYPGTGRGTEAFF
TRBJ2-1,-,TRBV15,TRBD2,TGTGCCACCAGCAGGGTCCGACTAGCGTCTTACAATGAGCAGTTCTTC,CATSRVRLASYNEQFF
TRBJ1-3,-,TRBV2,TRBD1,TGTGCCAGCAGTGACAGGACAGGGACTGGAAACACCATATATTTT,CASSDRTGTGNTIYF
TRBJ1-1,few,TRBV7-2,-,TGTGCCAGCACGGTCGAGATTTACACTGAAGCTTTCTTT,CASTVEIYTEAFF
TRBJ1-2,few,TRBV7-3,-,TGTGCCAGCAGCCAGACTGATGGCTACACCTTC,CASSQTDGYTF
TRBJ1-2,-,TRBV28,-,TGTGCCAGCAGTTCGAGAGTGGTAAACTATGGCTACACCTTC,CASSSRVVNYGYTF
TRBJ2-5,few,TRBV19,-,TGTGCCAGTAGTAGCCAGGGTCGAATGATGACCCAGTACTTC,CASSSQGRMMTQYF
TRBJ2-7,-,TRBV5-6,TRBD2,TGTGCCAGCAGCTTGGGGACTCCTGGCGGGGGCGAGCAGTACTTC,CASSLGTPGGGEQYF
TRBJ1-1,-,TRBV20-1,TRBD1,TGCAGTGCTAAACAGGGGGCGGACACTGAAGCTTTCTTT,CSAKQGADTEAFF
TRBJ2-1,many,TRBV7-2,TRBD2,TGTGCCAGCAGCTTAGCTCTGAGCGGGAGACACAATGAGCAGTTCTTC,CASSLALSGRHNEQFF
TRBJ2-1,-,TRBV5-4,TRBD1,TGTGCCAGCAGCTTGGAGGGGGCCCTCTCCTACAATGAGCAGTTCTTC,CASSLEGALSYNEQFF
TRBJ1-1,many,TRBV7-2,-,TGTGCCAGCAGCCTTAAGTTTTCAGGGACCACTGAAGCTTTCTTT,CASSLKFSGTTEAFF
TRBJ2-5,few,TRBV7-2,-,TGTGCCAGCAGCCCGAGGGGGGTGCCAGAGACCCAGTACTTC,CASSPRGVPETQYF
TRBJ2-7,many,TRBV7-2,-,TGTGCCAGCAGCAGAACAGGGTACGAGCAGTACTTC,CASSRTGYEQYF
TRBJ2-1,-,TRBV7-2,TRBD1,TGTGCCAGCAGCTCGGACAGGGGGCCCTACAATGAGCAGTTCTTC,CASSSDRGPYNEQFF
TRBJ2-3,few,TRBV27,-,TGTGCCAGCAGTTTCGGGGTCCTCACAGATACGCAGTATTTT,CASSFGVLTDTQYF
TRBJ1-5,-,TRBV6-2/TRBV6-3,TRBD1,TGTGCCAGCACGACAGGGAATAGCAATCAGCCCCAGCATTTT,CASTTGNSNQPQHF
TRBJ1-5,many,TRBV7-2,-,TGTGCCAGCAGCTTACCTCCGGACAGCAATCAGCCCCAGCATTTT,CASSLPPDSNQPQHF
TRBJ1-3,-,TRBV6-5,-,TGTGCCAGCAGGCCGGGACCTATCTCTGGAAACACCATATATTTT,CASRPGPISGNTIYF